Included here is one TCR beta chain sequence, with context. Antigen unknown. V shed 1 base, J shed 2 bases, and the junction held 10 bases outside the gene matches. Looked up from germline, CDR1 is SGHTA and CDR2 is FQGNSA. CDR3 size: 17 residues. These data come from a study of vaccination effects on CD4 cells after COVID-19. On the study more broadly: Samples were collected from three convalescent patients early and late following vaccination. Points from the study as a whole: In convalescents, post-vaccine spike-reactive clones were mainly new clones induced by vaccination. The study got few convalescent patients and did not collect any early post-infection timepoints.

Ahead of sequencing, the ViraFEST assay grew antigen-specific CD4+ T cells using viral peptide pools. Having been cultured for ten to eleven days, the cells underwent CD4+ T cell isolation. This person caught SARS-CoV-2 sometime from March to December 2020, and PCR testing confirmed the infection. All study participants received two doses of BNT162b2 or mRNA-1273 vaccine. In culture with approximately 10 IU/ml IL-2 and roughly 9.7 ug/ml peptides, PBMC were grown at fewer than 2.5 million per well. Clones were read by immunoSEQ multiplex PCR, and TCRdb kept only the in-frame ones, dropping some. The repertoire holds about 15,000 clones, with roughly 70% as singletons.

The clonotype originates from a human donor who had a prior SARS-CoV-2 infection. The material was CD4+ T cells from PBMCs cultured with HCoV-NL63 spike peptides, obtained after COVID-19 vaccination. The chain uses TRBV7-2 and TRBJ2-7; TRBD1 aligns across 8 bases. The CDR3 nucleotides read TGTGCCAGCAGCTTAGGCCCCCCGGACAGGGTTGCCTACGAGCAGTACTTC. The encoded protein is CASSLGPPDRVAYEQYF.